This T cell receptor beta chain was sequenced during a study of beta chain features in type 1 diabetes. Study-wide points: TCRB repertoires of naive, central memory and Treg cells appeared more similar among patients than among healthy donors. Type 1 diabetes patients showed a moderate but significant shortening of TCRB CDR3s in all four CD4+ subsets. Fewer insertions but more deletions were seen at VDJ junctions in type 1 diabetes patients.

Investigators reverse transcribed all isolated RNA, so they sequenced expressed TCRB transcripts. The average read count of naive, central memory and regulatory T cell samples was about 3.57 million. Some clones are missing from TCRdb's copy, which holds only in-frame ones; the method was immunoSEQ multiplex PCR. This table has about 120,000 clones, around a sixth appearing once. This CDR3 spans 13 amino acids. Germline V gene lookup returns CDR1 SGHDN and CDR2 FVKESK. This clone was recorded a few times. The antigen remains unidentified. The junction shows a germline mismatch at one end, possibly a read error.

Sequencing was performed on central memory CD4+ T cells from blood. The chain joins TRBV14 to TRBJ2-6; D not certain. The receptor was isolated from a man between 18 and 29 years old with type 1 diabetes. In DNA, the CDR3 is TGTGCCCGCAGCCAGGCTGGGGCCAACGTCCTGACTTTC. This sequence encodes CARSQAGANVLTF. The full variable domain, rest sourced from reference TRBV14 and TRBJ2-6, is EAGVTQFPSHSVIEKGQTVTLRCDPISGHDNLYWYRRVMGKEIKFLLHFVKESKQDESGMPNNRFLAERTGGTYSTLKVQPAELEDSGVYFCARSQAGANVLTFGAGSRLTVL.